This section outlines one TCR beta chain sequence together with its context. The target antigen is unknown. This sample is part of a study of cytomegalovirus exposure and HLA in healthy donors. For the study at large: Inside one of the first data releases sat about 85 million unique TCRs taken from HLA-typed donors.

V shed 6 bases and J 5 bases; nucleotides not matched to a gene: 6. The CDR3 totals 14 residues. Germline assignment: CDR1 MDHEN and CDR2 SYDVKM. Overall study findings and caveats: The productive fraction for most TCR beta V segments was about 90% or about 30% in an earlier analysis. Near-uniform donor sequencing depth was presumed by presence/absence analyses.

A multiplex PCR was run with 60 Vbeta primers and 13 Jbeta primers. As handled by the study authors: Later, some 79 million unique TCR beta chains were counted in an analysis, and roughly 10 million of them were shared. This table comes from immunoSEQ multiplex PCR, and its TCRdb copy is limited to in-frame clones, with some not included. That table furnishes V, J and clone size, whereas the DNA furnished D and trimming. Of more than 90,000 clones in the sample, roughly three quarters were seen once. The J gene is TRBJ2-1, the V gene TRBV28, with 8 nucleotides matching TRBD1. This clonotype was obtained from a middle-aged man in good health and CMV-seronegative. Sequenced: PBMCs. The CDR3 DNA is TGTGCCAGCAGAACGACAGGGGCCCACAATGAGCAGTTCTTC. Translating gives CASRTTGAHNEQFF.